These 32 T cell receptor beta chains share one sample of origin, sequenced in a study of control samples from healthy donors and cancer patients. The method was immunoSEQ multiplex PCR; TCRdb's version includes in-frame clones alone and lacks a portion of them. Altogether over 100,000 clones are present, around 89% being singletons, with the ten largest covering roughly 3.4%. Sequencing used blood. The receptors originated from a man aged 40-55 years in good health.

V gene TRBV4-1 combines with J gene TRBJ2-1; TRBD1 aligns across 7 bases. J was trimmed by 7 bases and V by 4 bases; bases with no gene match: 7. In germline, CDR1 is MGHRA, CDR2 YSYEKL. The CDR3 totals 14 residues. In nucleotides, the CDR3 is TGCGCCAGCAGCCTCCCGGGACAGCCTAATGAGCAGTTCTTC. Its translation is CASSLPGQPNEQFF.

The CDR3 here is CASSELSLSGPLHF. In DNA form, the CDR3 reads TGTGCCAGCAGTGAACTTAGTCTCTCGGGGCCCCTCCACTTT. The chain uses TRBV25-1 and TRBJ1-6; D uncertain. The germline V gene encodes CDR1 MGHDK and CDR2 SYGVNS. The CDR3 contains 14 residues. The V gene lost 2 bases and the J gene lost 13 bases, with 15 bases spanning the gap. Together with reference TRBV25-1 and TRBJ1-6, the CDR3 gives the full variable domain: EADIYQTPRYLVIGTGKKITLECSQTMGHDKMYWYQQDPGMELHLIHYSYGVNSTEKGDLSSESTVSRIRTEHFPLTLESARPSHTSQYLCASSELSLSGPLHFGNGTRLTVT.

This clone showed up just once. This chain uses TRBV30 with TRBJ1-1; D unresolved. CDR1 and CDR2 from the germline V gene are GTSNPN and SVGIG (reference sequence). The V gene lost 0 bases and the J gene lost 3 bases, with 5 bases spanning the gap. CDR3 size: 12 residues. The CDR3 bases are TGTGCCTGGAGTGTGGGTTACACTGAAGCTTTCTTT. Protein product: CAWSVGYTEAFF.

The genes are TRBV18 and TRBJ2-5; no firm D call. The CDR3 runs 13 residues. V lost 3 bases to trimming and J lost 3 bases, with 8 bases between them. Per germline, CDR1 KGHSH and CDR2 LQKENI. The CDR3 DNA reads TGTGCCAGCTCACCTGGACGGGAAGAGACCCAGTACTTC. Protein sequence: CASSPGREETQYF.

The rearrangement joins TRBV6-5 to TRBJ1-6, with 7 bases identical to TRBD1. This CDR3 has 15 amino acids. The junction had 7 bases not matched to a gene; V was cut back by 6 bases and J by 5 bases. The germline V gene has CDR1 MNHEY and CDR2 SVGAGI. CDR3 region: CASRPRQGHNSPLHF. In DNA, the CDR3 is TGTGCCAGCAGGCCGAGACAGGGCCATAATTCACCCCTCCACTTT.

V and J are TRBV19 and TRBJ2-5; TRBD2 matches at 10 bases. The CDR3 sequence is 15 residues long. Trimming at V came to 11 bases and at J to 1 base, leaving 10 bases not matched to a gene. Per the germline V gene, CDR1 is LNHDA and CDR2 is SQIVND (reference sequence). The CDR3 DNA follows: TGTGCCTCCAAAAGGGCTAGCGGGGGCCAAGAGACCCAGTACTTC. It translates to CASKRASGGQETQYF.

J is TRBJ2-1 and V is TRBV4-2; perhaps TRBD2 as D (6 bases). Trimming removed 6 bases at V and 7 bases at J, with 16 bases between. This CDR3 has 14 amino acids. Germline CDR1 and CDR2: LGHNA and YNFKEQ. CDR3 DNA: TGTGCCAGCAGTAAGGGCGGGGCCTCGAATGAGCAGTTCTTC. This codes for CASSKGGASNEQFF.

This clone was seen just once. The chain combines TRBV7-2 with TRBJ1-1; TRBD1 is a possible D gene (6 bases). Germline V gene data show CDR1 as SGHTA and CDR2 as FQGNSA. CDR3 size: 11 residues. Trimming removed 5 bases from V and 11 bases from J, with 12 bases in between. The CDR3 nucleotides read TGTGCCAGCAGCGCGGGGGCGCGGGCTTTCTTT. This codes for CASSAGARAFF.

The CDR3 reads CASSHSNRAKNIQYF. Here the CDR3 DNA reads TGTGCCAGCTCCCATTCAAATAGGGCCAAAAACATTCAGTACTTC. The chain couples TRBV25-1 to TRBJ2-4; D remains ambiguous. There are 15 residues in the CDR3. Trimming pared 8 bases from V and 1 base from J, leaving 15 bases between. Germline CDR1 is MGHDK and CDR2 is SYGVNS.

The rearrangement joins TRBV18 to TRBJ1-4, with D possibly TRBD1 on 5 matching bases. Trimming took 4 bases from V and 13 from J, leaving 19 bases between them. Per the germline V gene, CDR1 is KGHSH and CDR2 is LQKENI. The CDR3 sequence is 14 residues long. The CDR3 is CASSLSDSFNSLFF. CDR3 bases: TGTGCCAGCTCACTGTCCGACAGCTTCAATTCACTGTTTTTT.

The CDR3 spells CASSEYGETQYF. The CDR3, as DNA: TGTGCCAGCAGTGAATATGGGGAGACCCAGTACTTC. The chain combines TRBV25-1 with TRBJ2-5; D gene uncertain. Trimming removed 0 bases from V and 5 bases from J, with 4 bases in between. CDR3 size: 12 residues. The germline gives CDR1 MGHDK, CDR2 SYGVNS. Looking up the rest from reference TRBV25-1 and TRBJ2-5 gives the full variable domain: EADIYQTPRYLVIGTGKKITLECSQTMGHDKMYWYQQDPGMELHLIHYSYGVNSTEKGDLSSESTVSRIRTEHFPLTLESARPSHTSQYLCASSEYGETQYFGPGTRLLVL.

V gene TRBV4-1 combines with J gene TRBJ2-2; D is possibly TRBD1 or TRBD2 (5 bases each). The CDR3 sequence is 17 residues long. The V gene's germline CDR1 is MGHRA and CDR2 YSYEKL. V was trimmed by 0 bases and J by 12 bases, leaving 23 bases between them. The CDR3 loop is CASSQDPGTLPGQKLFF. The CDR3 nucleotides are TGCGCCAGCAGCCAAGATCCCGGGACGCTGCCGGGCCAGAAGCTGTTTTTT.

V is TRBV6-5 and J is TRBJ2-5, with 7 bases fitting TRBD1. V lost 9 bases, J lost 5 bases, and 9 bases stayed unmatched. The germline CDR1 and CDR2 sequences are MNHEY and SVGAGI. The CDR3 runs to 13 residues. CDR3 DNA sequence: TGTGCCAGTCGACAGGGAGTTAGGGAGACCCAGTACTTC. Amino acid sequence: CASRQGVRETQYF.

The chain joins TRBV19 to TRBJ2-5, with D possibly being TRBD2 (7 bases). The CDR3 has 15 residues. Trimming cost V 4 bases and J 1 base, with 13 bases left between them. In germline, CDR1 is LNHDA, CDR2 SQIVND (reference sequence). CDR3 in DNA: TGTGCCAGTAGTAACCTCGGGGGGCGCCAAGAGACCCAGTACTTC. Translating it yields CASSNLGGRQETQYF.

DNA of the CDR3: TGTGCCAGCAGCCGCGGACAGTATACCGAAGCTTTCTTT. It yields the protein CASSRGQYTEAFF. This chain connects TRBV7-8 to TRBJ1-1; a weak D match, TRBD1 (6 bases). Deletions cut 5 bases from V and 8 bases from J, with 15 bases between. Germline V CDR1 and CDR2: SGHVS, FQNEAQ. CDR3 length: 13 residues.

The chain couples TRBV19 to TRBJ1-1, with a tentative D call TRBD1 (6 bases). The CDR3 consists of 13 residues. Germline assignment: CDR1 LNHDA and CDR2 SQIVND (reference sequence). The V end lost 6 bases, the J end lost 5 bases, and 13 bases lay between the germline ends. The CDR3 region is CASSGQLGTEAFF. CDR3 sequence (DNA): TGTGCCAGTAGCGGACAGCTGGGGACTGAAGCTTTCTTT. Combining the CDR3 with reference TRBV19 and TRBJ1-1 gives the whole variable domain DGGITQSPKYLFRKEGQNVTLSCEQNLNHDAMYWYRQDPGQGLRLIYYSQIVNDFQKGDIAEGYSVSREKKESFPLTVTSAQKNPTAFYLCASSGQLGTEAFFGQGTRLTVV.

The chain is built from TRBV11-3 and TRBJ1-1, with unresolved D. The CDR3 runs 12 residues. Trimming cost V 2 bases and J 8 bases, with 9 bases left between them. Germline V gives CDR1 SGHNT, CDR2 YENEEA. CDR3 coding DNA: TGTGCCAGCAGCTTAAGTAACAGAGAAGCTTTCTTT. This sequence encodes CASSLSNREAFF.

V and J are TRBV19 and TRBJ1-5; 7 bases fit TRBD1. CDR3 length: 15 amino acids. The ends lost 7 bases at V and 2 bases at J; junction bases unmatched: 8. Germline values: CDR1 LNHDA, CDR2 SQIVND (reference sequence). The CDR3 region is CASTDRDYGNQPQHF. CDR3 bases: TGTGCCAGTACCGACAGGGATTATGGCAATCAGCCCCAGCATTTT.

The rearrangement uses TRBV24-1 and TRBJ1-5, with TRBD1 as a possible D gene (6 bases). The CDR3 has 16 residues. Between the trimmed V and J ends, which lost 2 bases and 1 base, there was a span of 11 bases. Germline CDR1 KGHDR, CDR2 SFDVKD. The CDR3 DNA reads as TGTGCCACCAGTGATTCTACAGGGTCAAGCAATCAGCCCCAGCATTTT. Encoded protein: CATSDSTGSSNQPQHF.

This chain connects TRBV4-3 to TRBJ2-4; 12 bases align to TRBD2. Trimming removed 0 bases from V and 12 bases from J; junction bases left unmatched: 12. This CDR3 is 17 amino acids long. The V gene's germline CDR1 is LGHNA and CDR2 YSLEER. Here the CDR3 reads CASSQDRLAGGSIRQYF. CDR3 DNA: TGCGCCAGCAGCCAAGATCGGCTAGCGGGGGGGTCGATTCGTCAGTACTTC.

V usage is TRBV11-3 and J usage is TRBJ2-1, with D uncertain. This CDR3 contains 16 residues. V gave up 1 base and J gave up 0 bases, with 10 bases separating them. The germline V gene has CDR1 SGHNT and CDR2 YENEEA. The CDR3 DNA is TGTGCCAGCAGCTTAGGAAGGTCAAGCTCCTACAATGAGCAGTTCTTC. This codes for CASSLGRSSSYNEQFF.

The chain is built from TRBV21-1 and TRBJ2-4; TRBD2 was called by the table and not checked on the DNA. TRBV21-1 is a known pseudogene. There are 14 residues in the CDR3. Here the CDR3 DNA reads TGTGCCAGCAGCAACCTCTGGCGGCGCCCTCTTCAGTACTTC. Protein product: CASSNLWRRPLQYF.

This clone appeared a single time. This CDR3 is CASSSTTGKNYGYTF. For the CDR3, the DNA is TGCGCCAGCAGCTCCACGACAGGGAAGAACTATGGCTACACCTTC. The chain combines TRBV5-1 with TRBJ1-2; 7 bases fit TRBD1. Per germline, CDR1 SGHRS and CDR2 YFSETQ. This CDR3 is 15 amino acids long. Losses at the gene ends were 3 bases for V and 2 bases for J; bases not matched to a gene: 7.

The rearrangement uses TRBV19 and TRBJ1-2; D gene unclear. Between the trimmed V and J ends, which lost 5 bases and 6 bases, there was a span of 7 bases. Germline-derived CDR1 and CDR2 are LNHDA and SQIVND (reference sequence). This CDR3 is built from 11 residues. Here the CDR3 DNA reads TGTGCCAGTAGTGCCGGGGATGGCTACACCTTC. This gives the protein CASSAGDGYTF.

This CDR3 is CASSQRITGGVDGYTF. The CDR3 DNA is TGTGCCAGCAGCCAACGGATCACAGGGGGCGTCGATGGCTACACCTTC. The chain couples TRBV3-1 (or the pseudogene TRBV3-2) to TRBJ1-2; TRBD1 agrees at 9 bases. Germline CDR1 and CDR2: LGHDT and YNNKEL (reference sequence). The CDR3 is made up of 16 amino acids. Germline trimming cut 2 bases from V and 6 bases from J; bases unmatched to any gene: 10.

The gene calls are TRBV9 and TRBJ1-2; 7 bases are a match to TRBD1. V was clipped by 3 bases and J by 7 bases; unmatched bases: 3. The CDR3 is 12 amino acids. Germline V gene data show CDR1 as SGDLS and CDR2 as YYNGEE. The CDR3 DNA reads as TGTGCCAGCAGCGACAACAGGGGTGGCTACACCTTC. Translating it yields CASSDNRGGYTF.

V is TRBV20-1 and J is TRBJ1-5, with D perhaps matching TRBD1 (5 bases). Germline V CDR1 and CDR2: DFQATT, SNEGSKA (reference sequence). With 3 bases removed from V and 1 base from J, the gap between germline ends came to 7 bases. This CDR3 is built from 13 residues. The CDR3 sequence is CSASWDSNQPQHF. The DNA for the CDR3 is TGCAGTGCTAGTTGGGACAGCAATCAGCCCCAGCATTTT.

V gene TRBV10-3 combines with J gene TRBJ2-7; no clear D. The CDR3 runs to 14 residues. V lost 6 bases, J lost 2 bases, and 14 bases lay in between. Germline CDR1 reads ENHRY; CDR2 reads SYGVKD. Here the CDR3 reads CAIRGSERPYEQYF. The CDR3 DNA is TGTGCCATCAGAGGATCAGAGCGACCCTACGAGCAGTACTTC.

The CDR3 region is CASSVSRDRGNTEAFF. CDR3 sequence (DNA): TGTGCCAGCAGCGTTTCCCGGGACAGGGGCAACACTGAAGCTTTCTTT. The chain uses TRBV9 and TRBJ1-1; 10 positions match TRBD1. CDR3 length: 16 residues. Germline V gene data show CDR1 as SGDLS and CDR2 as YYNGEE. V shed 2 bases, J shed 2 bases, and the junction held 6 bases outside the gene matches.

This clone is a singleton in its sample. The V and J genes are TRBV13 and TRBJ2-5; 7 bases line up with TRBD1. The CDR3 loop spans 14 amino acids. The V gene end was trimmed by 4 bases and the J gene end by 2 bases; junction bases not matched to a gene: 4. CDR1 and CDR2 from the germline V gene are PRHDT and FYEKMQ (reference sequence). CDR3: CASSYLGQQETQYF. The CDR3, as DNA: TGTGCCAGCAGCTACCTGGGACAGCAAGAGACCCAGTACTTC. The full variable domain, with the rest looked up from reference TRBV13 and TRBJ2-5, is AAGVIQSPRHLIKEKRETATLKCYPIPRHDTVYWYQQGPGQDPQFLISFYEKMQSDKGSIPDRFSAQQFSDYHSELNMSSLELGDSALYFCASSYLGQQETQYFGPGTRLLVL.

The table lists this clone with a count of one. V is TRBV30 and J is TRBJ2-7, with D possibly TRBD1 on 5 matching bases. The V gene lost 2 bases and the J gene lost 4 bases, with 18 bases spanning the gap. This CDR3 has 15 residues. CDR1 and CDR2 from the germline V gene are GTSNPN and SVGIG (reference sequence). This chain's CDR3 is CAWSSYGDGHYEQYF. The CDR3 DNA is TGTGCCTGGAGTAGTTACGGAGACGGACATTACGAGCAGTACTTC.

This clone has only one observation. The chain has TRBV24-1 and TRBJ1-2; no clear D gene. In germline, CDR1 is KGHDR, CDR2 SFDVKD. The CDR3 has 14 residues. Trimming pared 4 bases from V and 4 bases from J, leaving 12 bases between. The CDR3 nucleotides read TGTGCCACCAGTGACCCCATTTCTACCTATGGCTACACCTTC. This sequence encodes CATSDPISTYGYTF.